This is a list of T cell receptor beta chains from one sample in a study of lymphopenia after photon versus proton radiotherapy. Profiled with immunoSEQ multiplex PCR; TCRdb holds only in-frame clones, not every one. The table includes about 20,000 clones, approximately 91% detected once. The sample in question was peripheral blood, obtained from a patient treated with proton-based radiotherapy. Every receptor here comes from a woman in her 70s with pancreatic cancer. Some clones in this sample may be carry-over from other donors' samples. CDR3s include the opening cysteine and the closing phenylalanine or tryptophan. A D gene is named only where the DNA matches it firmly. Expanded clones get a size class; other rows say once, few or many, or leave the size out.

j_gene,v_gene,abundance,d_gene,CDR3nt,CDR3aa
TRBJ1-4,TRBV5-8,-,-,TGTGCCAGCAGCTTGGGCGGGACTGGTAATGAAAAACTGTTTTTT,CASSLGGTGNEKLFF
TRBJ1-3,TRBV19,-,-,TGTGCCAGCGGGACCGATGGAAACACCATATATTTT,CASGTDGNTIYF
TRBJ2-7,TRBV28,-,TRBD2,TGTGCCAGCAGTTCTACTAGCGGGTTTTCCTACGAGCAGTACTTC,CASSSTSGFSYEQYF
TRBJ2-1,TRBV9,-,-,TGTGCCAGCAGCGTAGGACGGGTATCCTACAATGAGCAGTTCTTC,CASSVGRVSYNEQFF
TRBJ2-7,TRBV5-8,-,-,TGTGCCAGCAGCACCGACAGTTCCCATAGTGGCGAGCAGTACTTC,CASSTDSSHSGEQYF
TRBJ2-4,TRBV5-6,-,-,TGTGCCAGCAGCTTGTTGGGATCCACCGAGGCAACAGGCAACATTCAGTACTTC,CASSLLGSTEATGNIQYF
TRBJ2-2,TRBV11-2,few,-,TGTGCCAGCAGCTCTGCTTCGGAAGTGTTCACCGGGGAGCTGTTTTTT,CASSSASEVFTGELFF
TRBJ2-7,TRBV27,-,TRBD2,TGTGCCAGCAGGGCGACTAGCGAGTATTACGAGCAGTACTTC,CASRATSEYYEQYF
TRBJ2-5,TRBV6-1,-,-,TGTGCCAGCAGTGAAGAAAGGGAGGAGACCCAGTACTTC,CASSEEREETQYF
TRBJ2-2,TRBV7-2,-,-,TGTGCCAGCAGCCCTACTCGCAACACCGGGGAGCTGTTTTTT,CASSPTRNTGELFF
TRBJ1-2,TRBV2,-,-,TGTGCCAGCAGTTTAGGCCAGGGGAACTATGGCTACACCTTC,CASSLGQGNYGYTF
TRBJ2-7,TRBV29-1,-,TRBD1,TGCAGCGTTCATACAGGGGGCCGGGGCTCCTACGAGCAGTACTTC,CSVHTGGRGSYEQYF
TRBJ1-2,TRBV2,-,TRBD1,TGTGCCACCAGGACGGGACAGACAATTGCTAACTATGGCTACACCTTC,CATRTGQTIANYGYTF
TRBJ1-1,TRBV7-9,-,TRBD1,TGTGCCAGCAGCTTGGAACCGGGACAGGGATCGAACACTGAAGCTTTCTTT,CASSLEPGQGSNTEAFF
TRBJ2-5,TRBV14,-,-,TGTGCCAGCAGGCCCGACGGGGCCTCCGAGACCCAGTACTTC,CASRPDGASETQYF
TRBJ1-3,TRBV2,-,-,TGTGCCAGCAGTGTCTCAGGGCCGGGAAACACCATATATTTT,CASSVSGPGNTIYF
TRBJ1-1,TRBV5-1,-,-,TGCGCCAGCAGCCCTAGTCCCCGGGGGGAGAACACTGAAGCTTTCTTT,CASSPSPRGENTEAFF
TRBJ2-5,TRBV19,-,TRBD2,TGTGCCAGTAGTATAGGGTTAGCGGGAGAGGCTGAGACCCAGTACTTC,CASSIGLAGEAETQYF
TRBJ1-2,TRBV28,-,-,TGTGCCAGCAGTTTAGGAGGGGTAAACTATGGCTACACCTTC,CASSLGGVNYGYTF
TRBJ1-3,TRBV30,-,-,TGTGCCTGGAAAGGGGTAGGACGGAGCTCTGGAAACACCATATATTTT,CAWKGVGRSSGNTIYF
TRBJ2-5,TRBV6-1,-,-,TGTGCCAGCAGTGAAATGAATCAGCGTCAAGAGACCCAGTACTTC,CASSEMNQRQETQYF
TRBJ2-7,TRBV4-3,few,TRBD2,TGCGCCAGCAGCCAAGCTAGCGGGGGGCCCTACGAGCAGTACTTC,CASSQASGGPYEQYF
TRBJ2-2,TRBV10-3,-,TRBD2,TGTGCCATCTCTCCTAGCGGGAGCCTCACGAACACCGGGGAGCTGTTTTTT,CAISPSGSLTNTGELFF
TRBJ1-4,TRBV28,-,-,TGTGCCAGCAGCAGCAAGACCCAGGGATTAGCTAATGAAAAACTGTTTTTT,CASSSKTQGLANEKLFF
TRBJ2-1,TRBV27,-,-,TGTGCCAGCAGTCCCCCCCTAAAGAGCAATGAGCAGTTCTTC,CASSPPLKSNEQFF
TRBJ1-4,TRBV25-1,once,-,TGTGCCAGCAGTGAATCGAAGGCTAATGAAAAACTGTTTTTT,CASSESKANEKLFF